This T cell receptor (beta chain) was observed in a study of HIV-infected patients and healthy controls. The CDR3 has 15 amino acids. The V end was cut by 6 bases, the J end by 0 bases, with 12 bases between. No cell fractionation was done, so the repertoire covers all unsorted peripheral blood T cells. Judged by abundance, this clonotype is medium-sized. Alpha and beta constant-region primers primed reverse transcription of around 0.5 ug RNA. Using multiplexing indices, alpha and beta chain libraries were generated apart by chain-specific third strand synthesis. From the 5' RACE reads, TCRdb called clonotypes with MiXCR, one entry per CDR3 protein. The sample consists of about 14,000 distinct CDR3 sequences, roughly 9.6% of them appearing once.

The clonotype originates from an adult in good health. The chain carries TRBV12-3 or TRBV12-4 and TRBJ2-1, with D perhaps given as TRBD1 or TRBD2 (5 bases each). Sequencing was done on a sample of blood. The CDR3 sequence is CASRGTGGSYNEQFF. The CDR3, as DNA: TGTGCCAGCAGAGGCACAGGAGGCTCCTACAATGAGCAGTTCTTC.